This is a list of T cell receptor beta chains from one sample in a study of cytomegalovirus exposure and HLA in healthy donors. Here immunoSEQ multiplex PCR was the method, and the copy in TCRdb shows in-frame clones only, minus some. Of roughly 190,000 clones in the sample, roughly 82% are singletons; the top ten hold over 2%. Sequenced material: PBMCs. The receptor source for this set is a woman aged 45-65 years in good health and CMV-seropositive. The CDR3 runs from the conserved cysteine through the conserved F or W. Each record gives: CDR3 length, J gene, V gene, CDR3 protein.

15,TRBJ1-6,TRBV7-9,CSSLAGGPYNSPLHF
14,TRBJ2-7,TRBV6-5,CASSKTLADYEQYF
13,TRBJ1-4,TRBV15,CATSRDIDEKLFF
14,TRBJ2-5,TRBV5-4,CASSLRASGETQYF
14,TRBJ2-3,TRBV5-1,CASRLRTGADTQYF
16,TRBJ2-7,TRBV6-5,CASSFSGGTTMAEQYF
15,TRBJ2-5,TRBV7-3,CASSLQGTEAETQYF
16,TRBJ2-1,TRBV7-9,CASSTRAGGPGNEQFF
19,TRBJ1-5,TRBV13,CASSPRRLAFVYSNQPQHF
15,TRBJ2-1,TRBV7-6,CASSLARTSDNEQFF
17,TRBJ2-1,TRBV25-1,CASSRTSGGSSYNEQFF
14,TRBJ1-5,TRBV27,CASSLSGLNQPQHF
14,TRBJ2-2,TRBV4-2,CASSQDPSTGELFF
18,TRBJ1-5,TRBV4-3,CASSQDPQGAGSNQPQHF